This T cell receptor beta chain is drawn from a study of OX40 agonist ivuxolimab in advanced cancers. About the full investigation: Ivuxolimab was an agonistic, fully human IgG2 monoclonal antibody directed against OX40 (CD134), a costimulatory receptor. Intravenous ivuxolimab was administered to patients every 2 weeks at six dose levels: 0.01, 0.1, 0.3, 1.5, 3 and 10 mg/kg. Of the 50 or so patients in dose escalation, some 20 had hepatocellular carcinoma, around 15 had melanoma, 9 had renal cell carcinoma and 9 had head and neck cancer. In the dose-escalation cohort, 75% to 90% of patients were male, and the mean age was 60 years with a range of roughly 20 to 79. Patients were allowed to have had prior anti-PD-1, anti-PD-L1 or anti-CTLA-4 therapy, and 40% to 45% of the dose-escalation patients had been treated with checkpoint inhibitors. Partial responses occurred in three dose-escalation patients: two with cutaneous melanoma and one with hepatocellular carcinoma. The point of sequencing TCRbeta in the periphery was to test whether ivuxolimab changed TCR sequence diversity and drove clonal T-cell expansion. The paper describes the monotherapy dose-escalation part (N ≈ 52 patients) of the phase I trial of ivuxolimab.

What the study reported, not specific to this receptor: After ivuxolimab, CD8+ T cells had more expanded clones than CD4+ T cells on average. At doses of 0.1 to 3.0 mg/kg, clonal expansion of both CD4+ and CD8+ blood T cells was observed from baseline to week 6. Low levels of normalized T-cell clonal expansion were also seen in some nonresponding patients. In partial responders in the 0.1-3.0 mg/kg groups, normalized peripheral clonal expansion was found to be among the lowest, especially among CD8+ T cells. The antigen specificity of the clonally expanded peripheral T cells was not determined.

Genomic DNA was isolated from the sorted cells so that the TCRbeta CDR3 region could be sequenced. The immunoSEQ Assay was used for sequencing of TCRbeta CDR3 regions. The source is immuneACCESS, and TCRdb retained only in-frame sequences with V and J called. Part of the clones is not carried over; for the studies checked, unresolved V genes explain less than half of this, and the remainder is unexplained. This sample is represented by more than 80,000 clones; roughly nine tenths of them were singletons. In total, the top ten clones hold more than 7% of the sample. Reading from cysteine to phenylalanine, the CDR3 counts 15 amino acids. Of all the DNA, just the CDR3 is kept, 45 bases in frame from base 1. CDR1 and CDR2 are drawn from the germline V gene: LGHNA, YSLEER. For this chain, trimming is 4 bases at the V end and 3 bases at the J end, and the number of junction bases without a gene match is 2.

With respect to this clone: The antigen it recognizes is unknown. Within one base of it there is no much larger clone, and no base qualities were kept.

The trial excluded patients who had a history of autoimmune disease or who were on systemic immunosuppression. In every dose cohort, peripheral blood was drawn for TCR sequencing at baseline, cycle 4 day 1, and cycle 7 day 1. The samples were taken from a phase I, first-in-human, multicenter, open-label dose-escalation trial of ivuxolimab. Adults with locally advanced or metastatic melanoma, renal cell, hepatocellular, or head and neck squamous cell carcinoma were enrolled in the trial. Before TCR sequencing, CD4+ T cells and CD8+ T cells from peripheral blood were sorted into separate populations.

The sample in question was CD4+ or CD8+ T cells sorted from blood, obtained in a trial of the OX40 agonist ivuxolimab. Recombination connected TRBV4-3 to TRBJ2-1; a stretch of 11 junction bases matches TRBD2. The clonotype was recovered from an adult with an advanced solid tumor such as melanoma, head and neck, liver or kidney cancer. The CDR3 region: CASSRGTSGYNEQFF. The nucleotide sequence reads as follows: TGCGCCAGCAGCCGCGGGACTAGCGGCTACAATGAGCAGTTCTTC.